This note documents a single TCR beta chain sequence. Trimming pared 3 bases from V and 7 bases from J, leaving 9 bases between. The CDR3 covers 12 residues. The germline CDR1 and CDR2 sequences are MDHEN and SYDVKM. The entry originates in a study of blood T cell repertoires in COVID-19. About the study: PBMCs, B-cell-depleted T cells, or T cells provided the cDNA or gDNA that made up the material.

Per the study methods: For nucleated cells, counts were estimated from reference gene primer amplification. Only in-frame clones appear in the TCRdb table, and some are missing; sequencing was by immunoSEQ multiplex PCR. Clone size and the V and J calls come from that table; the DNA yielded D and trimming. This sample has over 65,000 clones, with approximately 80% found just once. The specimen was peripheral blood. This TCR came from a woman aged 40 to 49 with active or convalescent COVID-19. The chain uses TRBV28 and TRBJ2-5, with D possibly matching TRBD2 (5 bases). Here the CDR3 DNA reads TGTGCCAGCAGTTTTGGGGAGTGGACCCAGTACTTC. It yields the protein CASSFGEWTQYF.